This TCR beta chain is drawn from a study of shared clonotypes between healthy human individuals. The naive CD8 population came from CD45RO-negative cells selected for CCR7, without terminally differentiated effector memory CD45RA+ cells. Profiled with immunoSEQ multiplex PCR; TCRdb holds only in-frame clones, not every one. The sample lists about 600,000 clones, 95% to 96% occurring once. To note about this clone: Its antigen is not identified.

Study-wide results and limits: All-four-donor shared clonotypes had higher generation probabilities than non-shared clonotypes did. The donor pool, a small one, limited the genetic and exposure-history diversity represented.

Sample: naive CD8+ T cells sorted from blood. This sequence originates from a woman in her 30s in good health.

This CDR3 is CASSPTSGRTDTQYF. The CDR3 bases are TGTGCCAGCAGCCCGACTAGCGGGAGAACAGATACGCAGTATTTT. The chain has TRBV5-4 and TRBJ2-3; 12 bases align to TRBD2. The CDR3 loop spans 15 amino acids. In germline, CDR1 is SGHNT, CDR2 YYREEE (reference sequence). V dropped 4 bases and J dropped 3; count of bases not matched to a gene: 3.